A single sample is the source of the 27 T cell receptor beta chains below, sequenced in a study of cytomegalovirus exposure and HLA in healthy donors. Researchers ran the PCR with 60 Vbeta and 13 Jbeta primers. Libraries were prepared by immunoSEQ multiplex PCR; TCRdb keeps only in-frame clonotypes and omits some of them. The sample yields roughly 100,000 clones, around 75% seen once. The sample taken for sequencing was PBMCs. Receptors were obtained from a man aged 35 to 55 in good health and CMV-seronegative.

A single count supports this clone. At one boundary the junction diverges from the germline segment, which might be a read error. This chain connects TRBV6-1 to TRBJ1-1; 7 bases match TRBD1. CDR3 length equals 15 residues. CDR1 and CDR2 (germline): MNHNS, SASEGT. In nucleotides, the CDR3 is TGTGCCAGCAGTGAAATAGAACAGGGGAGAACTGCAGCTTTCTTT. Protein product: CASSEIEQGRTAAFF.

This clone was counted once. The rearrangement joins TRBV2 to TRBJ2-3; a possible D gene is TRBD2 (6 bases). Germline CDR1 is SNHLY and CDR2 is FYNNEI. This CDR3 has 15 amino acids. With 3 bases removed from V and 0 bases from J, the gap between germline ends came to 10 bases. The CDR3 sequence is CASSDWGTSTDTQYF. In DNA, the CDR3 is TGTGCCAGCAGTGATTGGGGGACTAGCACAGATACGCAGTATTTT.

The chain carries TRBV9 and TRBJ2-6; 9 nucleotides align to TRBD1. V lost 1 base and J lost 2; bases outside the gene matches: 4. Germline V gene sequence: CDR1 SGDLS, CDR2 YYNGEE. This CDR3 has 17 residues. The CDR3 region is CASSVRGQGTGANVLTF. The CDR3 DNA follows: TGTGCCAGCAGCGTACGGGGACAGGGAACTGGGGCCAACGTCCTGACTTTC. Filled out from reference TRBV9 and TRBJ2-6, the complete variable domain reads DSGVTQTPKHLITATGQRVTLRCSPRSGDLSVYWYQQSLDQGLQFLIQYYNGEERAKGNILERFSAQQFPDLHSELNLSSLELGDSALYFCASSVRGQGTGANVLTFGAGSRLTVL.

This rearrangement joins TRBV12-5 to TRBJ2-5; TRBD1 aligns across 7 bases. Looked up from germline, CDR1 is LGHNT and CDR2 is FRNRAP. After removal of 5 bases from V and 0 bases from J, the junction contained 9 bases not matched to a gene. The CDR3 runs 16 residues. The CDR3 coding sequence is TGTGCTAGTGGTCCCGACAGGGCTCCGTACCAAGAGACCCAGTACTTC. Translated: CASGPDRAPYQETQYF.

This clone was counted only a few times. The CDR3 spells CASSLSESNRSPLHF. In DNA form, the CDR3 reads TGTGCCAGCAGTTTATCGGAGTCTAATCGTTCACCCCTCCACTTT. V is TRBV27 and J is TRBJ1-6; D unresolved. The CDR3 loop spans 15 amino acids. CDR1 and CDR2 (germline): MNHEY, SMNVEV (reference sequence). Trimming took 0 bases from V and 9 from J, leaving 12 bases between them.

The rearrangement links TRBV2 to TRBJ1-5; unclear D gene. Per germline, CDR1 SNHLY and CDR2 FYNNEI. V was cut by 6 bases and J by 0 bases, with 12 bases left in between. This CDR3 spans 15 amino acids. The CDR3 nucleotides are TGTGCCAGCAGGAACCGCGGTATTAGCAATCAGCCCCAGCATTTT. Translated: CASRNRGISNQPQHF.

The V and J genes are TRBV11-3 and TRBJ1-6, with D unclear. V was cut by 0 bases and J by 7 bases, with 7 bases left in between. The length of the CDR3 is 14 residues. Germline V gene data show CDR1 as SGHNT and CDR2 as YENEEA. CDR3 DNA: TGTGCCAGCAGCTTAGACCCCGGGAATTCACCCCTCCACTTT. Amino acids: CASSLDPGNSPLHF.

This clone was counted only a few times. The V gene is TRBV19, the J gene TRBJ2-5; 7 bases are a match to TRBD1. J lost 2 bases, V lost 4 bases, and 7 bases had no gene match. CDR1 and CDR2 from the germline V gene are LNHDA and SQIVND (reference sequence). The CDR3 totals 15 residues. The CDR3 DNA sequence: TGTGCCAGTAGTAAACAGGGGTTCCTTCAAGAGACCCAGTACTTC. Protein product: CASSKQGFLQETQYF.

This clone was observed once. The gene calls are TRBV2 and TRBJ2-3; D is ambiguous. V was cut by 2 bases and J by 5 bases, with 11 bases left in between. The CDR3 has 14 residues. Germline CDR1 reads SNHLY; CDR2 reads FYNNEI. The CDR3, as DNA: TGTGCCAGCAGTGAACTGCAGGTAATAGATACGCAGTATTTT. Its protein is CASSELQVIDTQYF.

This chain uses TRBV2 with TRBJ1-2; a possible D gene is TRBD1 (5 bases). V lost 6 bases, J lost 2 bases, and 7 bases lay in between. Germline CDR1 is SNHLY and CDR2 is FYNNEI. This CDR3 has 12 amino acids. CDR3 residues: CASSRQNYGYTF. CDR3 DNA: TGTGCCAGCAGCAGACAGAACTATGGCTACACCTTC.

The chain has TRBV6-1 and TRBJ1-1; D perhaps matches TRBD1 (6 bases). Germline V gene sequence: CDR1 MNHNS, CDR2 SASEGT. V was clipped by 3 bases and J by 8 bases, with 16 bases between them. This CDR3 spans 14 amino acids. CDR3 sequence reads: CASSDLGGLSEAFF. The CDR3 DNA reads TGTGCCAGCAGTGACCTTGGGGGCTTAAGCGAAGCTTTCTTT.

This clone was seen only once. V gene TRBV5-1 combines with J gene TRBJ1-2, with D unresolved. V lost 1 base to trimming and J lost 6 bases, with 16 bases between them. This CDR3 comprises 15 residues. Germline V gene lookup returns CDR1 SGHRS and CDR2 YFSETQ. The CDR3 sequence is CASSLSATGADGYTF. CDR3 DNA sequence: TGCGCCAGCAGCTTGTCCGCCACGGGAGCGGATGGCTACACCTTC.

V is TRBV5-4 and J is TRBJ1-2; D is possibly TRBD1 (5 bases). Germline V gives CDR1 SGHNT, CDR2 YYREEE (reference sequence). CDR3 length: 13 amino acids. V was trimmed by 10 bases and J by 3 bases, leaving 16 bases between them. CDR3 nucleotide sequence: TGTGCCGGATACGGGGGGGTCTACTATGGCTACACCTTC. As protein: CAGYGGVYYGYTF.

The chain has TRBV21-1 and TRBJ2-5; the table assigns TRBD1, which was not confirmed against the DNA. TRBV21-1 is flagged as a pseudogene. This CDR3 is built from 15 residues. The CDR3 coding sequence is TGTGCCAGCACGCACCGACAGGGAGAATTAGAGACCCAGTACTTC. The encoded protein is CASTHRQGELETQYF.

The sample holds a few counts of this clone. The rearrangement links TRBV7-2 to TRBJ2-1; 15 bases map to TRBD2. V was pared by 4 bases and J by 7 bases, with 2 bases of the junction left unmatched. This CDR3 is built from 15 residues. CDR1 is SGHTA, CDR2 FQGNSA, per germline. The CDR3 is CASSWTSGGANEQFF. Written as DNA, the CDR3 is TGTGCCAGCAGCTGGACTAGCGGGGGGGCTAATGAGCAGTTCTTC.

The chain is built from TRBV25-1 and TRBJ1-2, with 8 positions matching TRBD1. This CDR3 is built from 16 residues. Trimming took 1 base from V and 0 from J; bases not matched to a gene: 4. Germline loops: CDR1 MGHDK, CDR2 SYGVNS. CDR3 DNA sequence: TGTGCCAGCAGTGAATCCTGGACAGGGACTAACTATGGCTACACCTTC. The encoded protein is CASSESWTGTNYGYTF.

The chain links TRBV11-2 to TRBJ1-4; D gene uncertain. Germline lookup yields CDR1 SGHAT and CDR2 FQNNGV. CDR3 length equals 14 residues. Deletions cut 5 bases from V and 0 bases from J, with 7 bases between. CDR3 residues: CASSLSPTNEKLFF. CDR3 sequence (DNA): TGTGCCAGCAGCCTCAGTCCAACTAATGAAAAACTGTTTTTT.

CDR3: CASSEDPTGYGYTF. The CDR3 DNA follows: TGTGCCAGCAGTGAAGACCCGACAGGGTATGGCTACACCTTC. The chain couples TRBV6-1 to TRBJ1-2; 7 bases agree with TRBD1. V was clipped by 1 base and J by 5 bases; unmatched bases: 4. The CDR3 is 14 amino acids. The germline CDR1 and CDR2 sequences are MNHNS and SASEGT.

This clone was seen more than once but under ten times. V gene TRBV6-4 combines with J gene TRBJ2-1; TRBD2 matches at 8 bases. The CDR3 has 17 amino acids. Germline CDR1 reads MRHNA; CDR2 reads SNTAGT. After removal of 2 bases from V and 4 bases from J, the junction contained 10 bases not matched to a gene. The CDR3, as DNA: TGTGCCAGCAGTGACGGGTTTAGCGGGACAAGATACAATGAGCAGTTCTTC. Translated: CASSDGFSGTRYNEQFF.

This chain joins TRBV2 and TRBJ2-7; D may be TRBD1 (6 bases). The V end was cut by 6 bases, the J end by 5 bases, with 20 bases between. The CDR3 contains 15 residues. Germline V CDR1 and CDR2: SNHLY, FYNNEI. The CDR3 loop reads CASRLRGTLSDEQYF. CDR3 sequence (DNA): TGTGCCAGCAGATTAAGGGGGACCCTTTCAGACGAGCAGTACTTC.

CDR3 amino acids: CASSLTGRNYGYTF. The DNA for the CDR3 is TGTGCCAGCAGTTTGACAGGGCGGAACTATGGCTACACCTTC. The chain combines TRBV6-5 with TRBJ1-2, with TRBD1 matching 7 bases. V lost 4 bases and J lost 2; bases outside the gene matches: 4. The CDR3 contains 14 residues. Germline V gives CDR1 MNHEY, CDR2 SVGAGI.

V is TRBV7-9 and J is TRBJ2-2; a weak D match, TRBD1 (6 bases). The CDR3 is 14 residues long. Germline values: CDR1 SEHNR, CDR2 FQNEAQ (reference sequence). V lost 3 bases and J 5 bases, leaving 10 bases between the germline ends. The CDR3 nucleotides are TGTGCCAGCAGCTTTAAAAGGGGGACCGGGGAGCTGTTTTTT. It codes for CASSFKRGTGELFF.

V usage is TRBV5-1 and J usage is TRBJ2-5; a possible D gene is TRBD1 (6 bases). The V gene lost 4 bases and the J gene lost 2 bases, with 18 bases spanning the gap. CDR3 length: 16 residues. In germline, CDR1 is SGHRS, CDR2 YFSETQ. CDR3 protein: CASSDGTPSEQETQYF. The CDR3 DNA follows: TGCGCCAGCAGCGACGGGACACCCTCAGAACAAGAGACCCAGTACTTC.

CDR3 protein: CASSKCGVGTSSSYNEQFF. CDR3 nucleotides: TGTGCCAGCAGCAAATGTGGGGTGGGGACTTCGAGCTCCTACAATGAGCAGTTCTTC. V gene TRBV21-1 combines with J gene TRBJ2-1; TRBD2 is the table's D call, not checked against the DNA. TRBV21-1 is described as a pseudogene. This CDR3 is built from 19 residues.

The chain links TRBV5-6 to TRBJ2-7; 8 bases are a match to TRBD2. Germline CDR1 and CDR2: SGHDT and YYEEEE. This CDR3 region has 15 residues. V was clipped by 0 bases and J by 3 bases; unmatched bases: 5. CDR3 protein: CASSLGSSGLYEQYF. The CDR3 DNA follows: TGTGCCAGCAGCTTGGGGTCTAGCGGGCTCTACGAGCAGTACTTC. The whole variable domain, filled in from reference TRBV5-6 and TRBJ2-7, reads DAGVTQSPTHLIKTRGQQVTLRCSPKSGHDTVSWYQQALGQGPQFIFQYYEEEERQRGNFPDRFSGHQFPNYSSELNVNALLLGDSALYLCASSLGSSGLYEQYFGPGTRLTVT.

The genes are TRBV9 and TRBJ1-2; the D is unclear. The CDR3 covers 13 residues. V lost 3 bases to trimming and J lost 5 bases, with 11 bases between them. Germline V CDR1 and CDR2: SGDLS, YYNGEE. In DNA form, the CDR3 reads TGTGCCAGCAGCGCCGTCCGGGTATATGGCTACACCTTC. It encodes CASSAVRVYGYTF.

The chain combines TRBV11-3 with TRBJ2-1; no firm D call. CDR1 and CDR2 (germline): SGHNT, YENEEA. V lost 1 base and J lost 2, with 18 bases in between. CDR3 length: 18 residues. This CDR3 reads CASSLGLEATRTYNEQFF. The CDR3 DNA is TGTGCCAGCAGCTTAGGTCTTGAGGCGACTCGGACCTACAATGAGCAGTTCTTC.